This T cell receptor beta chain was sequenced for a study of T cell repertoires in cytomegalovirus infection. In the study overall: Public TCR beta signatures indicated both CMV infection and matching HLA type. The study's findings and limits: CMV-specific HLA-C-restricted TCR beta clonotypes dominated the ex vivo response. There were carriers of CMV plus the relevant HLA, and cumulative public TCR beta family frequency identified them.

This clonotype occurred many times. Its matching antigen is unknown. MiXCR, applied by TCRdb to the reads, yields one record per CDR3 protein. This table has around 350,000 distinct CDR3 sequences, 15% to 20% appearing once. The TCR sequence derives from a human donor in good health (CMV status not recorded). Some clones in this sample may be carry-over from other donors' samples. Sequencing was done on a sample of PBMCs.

CDR3 sequence: CASSRGQASYEQYF. CDR3 bases: TGTGCCAGCAGCCGGGGACAGGCTTCCTACGAGCAGTACTTC. This chain joins TRBV7-2 and TRBJ2-7; TRBD1 matches 8 bases. This CDR3 has 14 residues. Losses at the gene ends were 5 bases for V and 1 base for J; bases not matched to a gene: 4. CDR1 and CDR2 from the germline V gene are SGHTA and FQGNSA.